A single sample is the source of the 4 T cell receptor beta chains below, sequenced in a study of blood T cell repertoires in COVID-19. Assay used: immunoSEQ multiplex PCR; TCRdb lists only in-frame clones, some missing. Here the sample spans 240,000 or so clones, over 70% being singletons. The sample taken for sequencing was peripheral blood. The receptors here all came from an elderly woman with acute or convalescent COVID-19.

The sample holds a few counts of this clone. V and J are TRBV2 and TRBJ2-7; tentative D call: TRBD1 (6 bases). The ends were cut back, 7 bases at V and 6 bases at J, with 16 bases in the middle. The CDR3 contains 13 residues. Germline V gene sequence: CDR1 SNHLY, CDR2 FYNNEI. CDR3 amino acids: CASNIETGSEQYF. The CDR3 DNA reads TGTGCCAGCAACATAGAAACAGGGTCCGAGCAGTACTTC.

The chain links TRBV5-1 to TRBJ2-1; the match to TRBD2 covers 12 bases. This CDR3 is built from 17 residues. Germline V gene sequence: CDR1 SGHRS, CDR2 YFSETQ. With 2 bases clipped from V and 8 bases from J, the junction kept 11 bases outside the gene matches. CDR3 in DNA: TGCGCCAGCAGCTTAGAATTGACTAGCGGGAGCAGGGATGAGCAGTTCTTC. It translates to CASSLELTSGSRDEQFF. Complete variable domain (other parts from reference TRBV5-1 and TRBJ2-1): KAGVTQTPRYLIKTRGQQVTLSCSPISGHRSVSWYQQTPGQGLQFLFEYFSETQRNKGNFPGRFSGRQFSNSRSEMNVSTLELGDSALYLCASSLELTSGSRDEQFFGPGTRLTVL.

The chain links TRBV19 to TRBJ1-6, with D possibly matching TRBD1 (5 bases). Germline CDR1 LNHDA, CDR2 SQIVND (reference sequence). Trimming took 5 bases from V and 8 from J, leaving 7 bases between them. The CDR3 spans 12 residues. The CDR3 coding sequence is TGTGCCAGTAGTGACAGTGATTCACCCCTCCACTTT. It specifies CASSDSDSPLHF.

The chain couples TRBV11-2 to TRBJ2-7, with 9 nucleotides matching TRBD1. Trimming cost V 1 base and J 5 bases; bases outside gene matches: 12. Germline CDR1 SGHAT, CDR2 FQNNGV. The CDR3 totals 17 residues. CDR3 DNA: TGTGCCAGCAGCTTAGGGGTGGGGACAGGGTTCCCCCACGAGCAGTACTTC. Amino acid sequence: CASSLGVGTGFPHEQYF.